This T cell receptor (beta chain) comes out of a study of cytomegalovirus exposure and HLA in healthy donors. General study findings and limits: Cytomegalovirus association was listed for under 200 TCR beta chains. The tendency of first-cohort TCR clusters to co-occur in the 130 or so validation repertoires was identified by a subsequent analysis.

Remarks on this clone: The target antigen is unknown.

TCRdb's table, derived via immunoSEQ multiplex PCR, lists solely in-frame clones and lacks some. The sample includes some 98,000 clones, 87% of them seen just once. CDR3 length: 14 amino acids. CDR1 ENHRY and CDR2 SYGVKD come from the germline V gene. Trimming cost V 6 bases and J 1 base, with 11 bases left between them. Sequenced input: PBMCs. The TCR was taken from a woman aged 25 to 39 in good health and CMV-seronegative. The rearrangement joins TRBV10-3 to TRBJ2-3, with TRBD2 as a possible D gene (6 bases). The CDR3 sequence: CAIRNSSGTDTQYF. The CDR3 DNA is TGTGCCATCAGGAACTCTAGCGGCACAGATACGCAGTATTTT.